These 24 T cell receptor beta chains were sequenced from one sample in a study of shared clonotypes between healthy human individuals. TCRdb's table, derived via immunoSEQ multiplex PCR, lists solely in-frame clones and lacks some. The data show hundreds of thousands of clones, around 97% seen once. The sample comprised naive CD4+ T cells sorted from blood. The subset here: CD45RA+ positively selected. The receptors derive from a woman in her twenties or thirties in good health.

The rearrangement joins TRBV6-5 to TRBJ2-1; 7 bases match TRBD1. After removal of 6 bases from V and 0 bases from J, the junction contained 5 bases not matched to a gene. Germline V CDR1 and CDR2: MNHEY, SVGAGI. The CDR3 has 15 amino acids. CDR3 sequence (DNA): TGTGCCAGCAGAACACAGGGGCGCTCCTACAATGAGCAGTTCTTC. Its protein is CASRTQGRSYNEQFF.

The rearrangement links TRBV30 to TRBJ2-7; D not certain. This CDR3 spans 15 amino acids. The germline gives CDR1 GTSNPN, CDR2 SVGIG (reference sequence). Trimming cost V 4 bases and J 0 bases, with 16 bases left between them. The CDR3 region is CAWTTAYGRSYEQYF. CDR3 bases: TGTGCCTGGACCACTGCGTATGGACGCTCCTACGAGCAGTACTTC.

This CDR3 reads CASSLEGRNYEQYF. CDR3 nucleotide sequence: TGTGCCAGCAGTTTAGAGGGACGGAACTACGAGCAGTACTTC. This chain connects TRBV28 to TRBJ2-7, with D perhaps matching TRBD1 or TRBD2 (5 bases each). This CDR3 has 14 amino acids. From germline, CDR1 is MDHEN and CDR2 SYDVKM. V lost 2 bases, J lost 3 bases, and 11 bases lay in between.

The rearrangement links TRBV6-1 to TRBJ2-7, with TRBD1 matching 9 bases. With 7 bases clipped from V and 5 bases from J, the junction kept 9 bases outside the gene matches. CDR3 length: 14 amino acids. Germline CDR1 reads MNHNS; CDR2 reads SASEGT. CDR3 in amino acids: CASTLDRGRDEQYF. The CDR3 region has the DNA TGTGCCAGCACCCTGGACAGGGGCCGGGACGAGCAGTACTTC.

The V and J genes are TRBV28 and TRBJ2-4; D uncertain. The CDR3 runs 16 residues. Germline loops: CDR1 MDHEN, CDR2 SYDVKM. V dropped 5 bases and J dropped 0 bases, with 14 bases sitting between them. CDR3 sequence reads: CASSTLSELAKNIQYF. CDR3 in DNA: TGTGCCAGCAGTACTCTCTCCGAGCTAGCCAAAAACATTCAGTACTTC.

This chain links TRBV21-1 with TRBJ1-4. TRBV21-1 has pseudogene status. There are 17 residues in the CDR3. CDR3 residues: CASSKRQGRATNEKLFF. In nucleotides, the CDR3 is TGTGCCAGCAGCAAACGTCAGGGGAGGGCAACTAATGAAAAACTGTTTTTT.

As concerns this clone: Other DNA variants within this sample encode the same CDR3. The V gene is TRBV5-1, the J gene TRBJ2-7; no clear D. The V gene's germline CDR1 is SGHRS and CDR2 YFSETQ. V was shortened by 0 bases and J by 5 bases, with 6 bases between the two germline ends. The length of the CDR3 is 12 residues. CDR3 sequence reads: CASSLAFDEQYF. As DNA, the CDR3 is TGCGCCAGCAGCTTGGCCTTCGACGAGCAGTACTTC.

The V and J genes are TRBV4-1 and TRBJ2-5, with a tentative D call TRBD2 (6 bases). CDR1 is MGHRA, CDR2 YSYEKL, per germline. The CDR3 covers 17 residues. V was shortened by 2 bases and J by 4 bases, with 20 bases between the two germline ends. The CDR3, as DNA: TGCGCCAGCAGCCAATTGGGTTGGACAATGGGGGGAGAGACCCAGTACTTC. The encoded protein is CASSQLGWTMGGETQYF.

The chain links TRBV4-1 to TRBJ1-5; no clear D. CDR3 length: 13 amino acids. Germline CDR1 and CDR2: MGHRA and YSYEKL. Trimming pared 1 base from V and 1 base from J, leaving 2 bases between. The CDR3 loop reads CASSQGSNQPQHF. The CDR3, as DNA: TGCGCCAGCAGCCAAGGCAGCAATCAGCCCCAGCATTTT.

The rearrangement links TRBV25-1 to TRBJ2-7; no reliable D call. Per germline, CDR1 MGHDK and CDR2 SYGVNS. The CDR3 runs to 12 residues. Trimming stripped 5 bases from V and 4 bases from J, with 9 bases between. CDR3 residues: CASSRLGYEQYF. CDR3 sequence (DNA): TGTGCCAGCAGTAGGTTAGGTTACGAGCAGTACTTC.

The chain joins TRBV10-3 to TRBJ2-1; 7 bases agree with TRBD1. The germline V gene has CDR1 ENHRY and CDR2 SYGVKD. V lost 6 bases to trimming and J lost 4 bases; unmatched junction nucleotides: 3. The CDR3 runs to 13 residues. The DNA of the CDR3 is TGTGCCATCAGGCCGGGACAGTACAATGAGCAGTTCTTC. This sequence encodes CAIRPGQYNEQFF.

V gene TRBV4-1 combines with J gene TRBJ1-5; D possibly corresponds to TRBD1 (5 bases). The CDR3 runs to 15 residues. Trimming removed 1 base from V and 3 bases from J, with 10 bases in between. The V gene's germline CDR1 is MGHRA and CDR2 YSYEKL. DNA for the CDR3: TGCGCCAGCAGCCAAGGATGGGACGACAATCAGCCCCAGCATTTT. Translation gives CASSQGWDDNQPQHF.

The rearrangement links TRBV15 to TRBJ2-7, with D perhaps being TRBD1 or TRBD2 (5 bases each). Per germline, CDR1 LNHNV and CDR2 YYDKDF (reference sequence). V was trimmed by 1 base and J by 4 bases, leaving 14 bases between them. The CDR3 sequence is 15 residues long. DNA of the CDR3: TGTGCCACCAGCAGAGCCAGGGACGGAGCTTACGAGCAGTACTTC. It yields the protein CATSRARDGAYEQYF.

The V gene is TRBV6-6, the J gene TRBJ2-2, with TRBD1 as a possible D gene (6 bases). V was pared by 10 bases and J by 6 bases, with 18 bases between. CDR1 MNHNY and CDR2 SVGAGI come from the germline V gene (reference sequence). This CDR3 region has 14 residues. For the CDR3, the DNA is TGTGCCACCGCTACAGGGACCTTAGCCGGGGAGCTGTTTTTT. Encoded protein: CATATGTLAGELFF.

CDR3: CASSPPGLTPEAFF. The CDR3 nucleotides read TGTGCCAGCTCACCACCGGGACTTACACCTGAAGCTTTCTTT. The gene calls are TRBV18 and TRBJ1-1; TRBD1 might be the D (5 bases). V was shortened by 0 bases and J by 6 bases, with 11 bases between the two germline ends. The germline gives CDR1 KGHSH, CDR2 LQKENI. The CDR3 has 14 amino acids.

The CDR3 bases are TGTGCCAGCAGCATCATTATGGGCTACAATGAGCAGTTCTTC. It encodes CASSIIMGYNEQFF. The chain combines TRBV2 with TRBJ2-1; D gene unclear. Germline V gene sequence: CDR1 SNHLY, CDR2 FYNNEI. V was shortened by 6 bases and J by 3 bases, with 12 bases between the two germline ends. The CDR3 covers 14 residues.

The chain recombines TRBV28 with TRBJ1-5; 8 nucleotides align to TRBD1. The length of the CDR3 is 17 residues. Per germline, CDR1 MDHEN and CDR2 SYDVKM. V lost 6 bases and J lost 9; bases outside the gene matches: 19. The CDR3 DNA is TGTGCCAGCAGGCCCCGACAGGGGAAGGTTGGAGCATGGCCCCAGCATTTT. Residues: CASRPRQGKVGAWPQHF.

This clone has a single count. The chain joins TRBV4-1 to TRBJ1-1; 9 bases agree with TRBD1. This CDR3 has 15 residues. J gave up 0 bases and V 5 bases, and 4 bases lay outside the gene matches. Per the germline V gene, CDR1 is MGHRA and CDR2 is YSYEKL. This CDR3 reads CASSKGQGLNTEAFF. Here the CDR3 DNA reads TGCGCCAGCAGCAAGGGACAGGGCTTGAACACTGAAGCTTTCTTT.

The V call is TRBV28, the J call TRBJ2-5, with 8 bases aligning to TRBD2. The germline V gene encodes CDR1 MDHEN and CDR2 SYDVKM. J gave up 4 bases and V 2 bases, and 6 bases lay outside the gene matches. The CDR3 is made up of 15 amino acids. CDR3 residues: CASSLGTRGRETQYF. The DNA of the CDR3 is TGTGCCAGCAGTTTAGGGACTAGGGGTCGAGAGACCCAGTACTTC. Full variable domain (remainder filled in from reference TRBV28 and TRBJ2-5): DVKVTQSSRYLVKRTGEKVFLECVQDMDHENMFWYRQDPGLGLRLIYFSYDVKMKEKGDIPEGYSVSREKKERFSLILESASTNQTSMYLCASSLGTRGRETQYFGPGTRLLVL.

This sequence joins TRBV19 and TRBJ1-3, with unresolved D. The V and J ends lost 3 bases and 0 bases respectively, with 9 bases between them. Germline values: CDR1 LNHDA, CDR2 SQIVND (reference sequence). This CDR3 spans 15 amino acids. DNA for the CDR3: TGTGCCAGTAGTATCGACGGGTTCTCTGGAAACACCATATATTTT. Translating gives CASSIDGFSGNTIYF.

This chain uses TRBV5-1 with TRBJ2-2; possible D gene TRBD1, 5 bases. V gave up 2 bases and J gave up 2 bases, with 13 bases separating them. The V gene's germline CDR1 is SGHRS and CDR2 YFSETQ. This CDR3 is built from 16 residues. In DNA form, the CDR3 reads TGCGCCAGCAGCTTACTCGCAGACAGTAACACCGGGGAGCTGTTTTTT. It yields the protein CASSLLADSNTGELFF.

The V gene is TRBV7-2, the J gene TRBJ2-2; weak D call: TRBD1 (6 bases). The CDR3 is 16 amino acids. V was cut by 2 bases and J by 0 bases, with 10 bases left in between. Germline V gene data show CDR1 as SGHTA and CDR2 as FQGNSA. The CDR3 DNA is TGTGCCAGCAGCTTATCCGGGACAACGAACACCGGGGAGCTGTTTTTT. Its translation is CASSLSGTTNTGELFF. Filled out from reference TRBV7-2 and TRBJ2-2, the complete variable domain reads GAGVSQSPSNKVTEKGKDVELRCDPISGHTALYWYRQSLGQGLEFLIYFQGNSAPDKSGLPSDRFSAERTGGSVSTLTIQRTQQEDSAVYLCASSLSGTTNTGELFFGEGSRLTVL.

This clone was observed once. The rearrangement uses TRBV28 and TRBJ2-7; TRBD1 matches at 7 bases. Per germline, CDR1 MDHEN and CDR2 SYDVKM. The CDR3 extends over 13 amino acids. The V and J ends lost 7 bases and 3 bases, in that order; junction bases with no gene match: 6. The CDR3 is CASKPTGFYEQYF. For the CDR3, the DNA is TGTGCCAGCAAGCCGACAGGGTTCTACGAGCAGTACTTC.

This chain links TRBV29-1 with TRBJ2-6, with D possibly being TRBD1 (6 bases). The CDR3 is made up of 15 amino acids. V dropped 7 bases and J dropped 0 bases, with 13 bases sitting between them. Germline values: CDR1 SQVTM, CDR2 ANQGSEA. In nucleotides, the CDR3 is TGCAGCGGGAGACAGGAACTCTCTGGGGCCAACGTCCTGACTTTC. It encodes CSGRQELSGANVLTF.